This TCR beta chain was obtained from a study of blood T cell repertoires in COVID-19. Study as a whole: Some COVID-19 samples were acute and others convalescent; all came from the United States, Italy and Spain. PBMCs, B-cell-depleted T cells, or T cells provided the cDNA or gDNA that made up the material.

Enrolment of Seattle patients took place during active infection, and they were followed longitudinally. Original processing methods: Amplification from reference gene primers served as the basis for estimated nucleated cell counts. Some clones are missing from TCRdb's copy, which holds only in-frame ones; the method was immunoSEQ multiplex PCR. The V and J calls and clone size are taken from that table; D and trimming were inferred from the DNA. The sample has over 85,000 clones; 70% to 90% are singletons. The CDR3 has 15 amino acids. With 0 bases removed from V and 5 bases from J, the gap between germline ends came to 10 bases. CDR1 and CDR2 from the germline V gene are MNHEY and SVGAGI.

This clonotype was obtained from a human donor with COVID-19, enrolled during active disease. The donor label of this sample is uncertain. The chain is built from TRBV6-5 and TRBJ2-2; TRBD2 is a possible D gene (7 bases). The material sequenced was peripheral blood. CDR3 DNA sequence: TGTGCCAGCAGTTACTCCGGGGGGCGTACCGGGGAGCTGTTTTTT. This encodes CASSYSGGRTGELFF.